The clone carrying this TCR beta chain was counted ten times or more. J was trimmed by 6 bases and V by 6 bases; bases with no gene match: 14. Germline V gene data show CDR1 as SNHLY and CDR2 as FYNNEI. The length of the CDR3 is 16 residues. The time point here: newly diagnosed GD, antithyroid drugs for less than 3 months. PBMC RNA was the source of the TCR library. This specimen belongs to a study of regulatory T cells in long-lasting Graves disease. According to the study, TCR beta libraries were built with iRepertoire HTBI primers and CDR3-region Arm-PCR. TCRdb re-called the multiplex PCR reads through MiXCR, storing one row per CDR3 protein. Altogether 440,000 or so distinct CDR3 sequences are present, 16% being singletons, with the ten largest covering approximately 12%. In addition, the sample was reused for a study of T cells in Graves' hyperthyroidism and ophthalmopathy. That source reports: Peripheral blood also featured most of the thyroid clonotypes expanded above 0.001.

The V gene is TRBV2, the J gene TRBJ2-5, with TRBD2 matching over 9 bases. This sample comprised peripheral blood mononuclear cells (PBMCs), obtained at new diagnosis, from a patient treated with antithyroid drugs. The receptor was isolated from a woman in her twenties or thirties with Graves disease. The CDR3 DNA is TGTGCCAGCAGCCCGGCGGTAGCGGGAGAGAGGAAGACCCAGTACTTC. This encodes CASSPAVAGERKTQYF.